The text below deals with one T cell receptor beta chain. Other DNA sequences in the sample encode the same CDR3. These data are taken from a study of blood T cell repertoires in COVID-19. On the study more broadly: From T cells, B-cell-depleted T cells, or PBMCs came the material, which was cDNA or gDNA.

Profiled with immunoSEQ multiplex PCR; TCRdb holds only in-frame clones, not every one. Among roughly 200,000 clones, around 89% were seen once, and the ten largest hold around 2.7%. Recruitment covered 20 to 25 US areas and drew participants whose ages spanned roughly 18 to 95 years. The sequence was collected from a woman aged 25 to 45 who had recovered from COVID-19. The source material was PBMCs or T cells enriched from blood (not recorded which).

This CDR3 reads CASSFGPGNQPQHF. CDR3 nucleotide sequence: TGCGCCAGCAGCTTTGGTCCGGGGAATCAGCCCCAGCATTTT. The chain recombines TRBV5-1 with TRBJ1-5; no reliable D call. The CDR3 has 14 amino acids. Trimming took off 2 bases at V and 4 bases at J, with 10 bases between the two ends. The germline V gene encodes CDR1 SGHRS and CDR2 YFSETQ.